The sequence of this TCR beta chain was determined in a study of T-cell memory formation after mild COVID-19 (dated by TCRdb to the early 2020s). About the full investigation: TCR sequence clusters from the two donors were largely donor specific. The cohort comprised two young, previously healthy adult volunteers, one female and one male. Longitudinal TCRalpha and TCRbeta repertoire sequencing tracked T-cell clones expanding and contracting after mild COVID-19 in a couple of donors.

Sequencing relied on an Illumina NovaSeq 6000. TCRalpha and TCRbeta cDNA libraries were constructed by 5'RACE with constant-segment primers, with sample barcodes and unique molecular identifiers being introduced. Trizol reagent was used to extract RNA from every sample. The libraries were amplified in two PCR steps, and the second step added a second sample barcode and Illumina TruSeq adapters. Sequencing of libraries was performed on an Illumina NovaSeq with 2 x 150 bp paired-end reads. The source study handled its data this way. With migec v1.2.7, reads were demultiplexed and then collapsed into UMI-guided consensus sequences. Using mixcr v2.1.11, UMI consensuses were aligned to TRA and TRB V and J templates and then assembled into clonotypes. A clonotype was counted as expanded or contracted only when both edgeR and NoisET called the clonotype significant, with the noise models trained on biological replicates. For edgeR calls, the thresholds were a false discovery rate-adjusted p below 0.01 and a log2 fold-change of 1. As an exploratory analysis of dynamics, max-normalized trajectories of the 1000 most abundant clonotypes were examined by PCA with hierarchical clustering. The CD4 or CD8 phenotype of responding clones was assigned using the separately sequenced CD4+ and CD8+ repertoires. TCRdb reworked the public reads: Q25 trimming with fastp, MiXCR clone assembly, productive beta chains retained. Entries are consolidated by CDR3 protein sequence, retaining the most common genes and DNA. The V and J calls shown here were made by TCRdb, not taken from the authors' results. The sample table shows almost 550,000 distinct CDR3 sequences, and roughly 21% are seen once. The ten largest clonotypes hold 9.5% to 15% of the sample.

V gives up 1 base and J gives up 5 bases, and the segment between their germline ends measures 5 bases. Including the terminal cysteine and phenylalanine, the CDR3 comprises 11 residues. Only CDR3 DNA is held: 33 bases, read in frame from base 1. Reading the germline V gene (reference sequence) gives CDR1 DFQATT and CDR2 SNEGSKA. The table lists this clonotype with many counts. Its antigen is still unknown. Nothing much larger sits one base from this clone, and base qualities are not available. PBMCs were isolated by Ficoll-Paque density gradient centrifugation. What the authors observed across the whole study: The study covered only two mild cases, and larger cohorts including severe cases with pre-infection samples were considered necessary. Whether the second-wave clones peaking on day 37 were SARS-CoV-2 specific was not confirmed. From day 15 to 85, contracting clones showed balanced CD4/CD8 phenotypes, whereas a second wave of clones that expanded from day 15 to 37 leaned towards CD4+. Contracting CD4+ clones were found mainly in CM and EM memory subsets, while CD8+ clones were enriched in EMRA. Some responding clones were found in pre-infection memory, which suggests that pre-existing cross-reactive memory T cells took part in the SARS-CoV-2 response.

The chain links TRBV20-1 with TRBJ2-5; a tentative D call is TRBD2 (5 bases match). The sequencing sample was made of PBMCs or a T cell subset sorted from them (not recorded which). This TCR was recovered from an adult woman who had mild COVID-19 (a few samples of this study predate the infection). The sample titles of this study are shuffled in the database, so cell type and time point are left out; the donor was told from shared clones. CDR3 sequence: CSARAGETQYF. The bases are TGCAGTGCTAGAGCGGGGGAGACCCAGTACTTC.